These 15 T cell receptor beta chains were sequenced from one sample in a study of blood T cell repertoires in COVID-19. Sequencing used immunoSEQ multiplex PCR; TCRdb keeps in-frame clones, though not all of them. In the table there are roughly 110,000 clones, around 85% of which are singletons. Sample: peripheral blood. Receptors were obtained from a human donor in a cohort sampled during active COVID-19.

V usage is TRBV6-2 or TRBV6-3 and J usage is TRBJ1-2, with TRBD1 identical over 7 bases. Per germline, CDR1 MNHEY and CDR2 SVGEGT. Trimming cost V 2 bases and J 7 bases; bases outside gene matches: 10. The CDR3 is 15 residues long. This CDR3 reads CASSYRPGGGSGYTF. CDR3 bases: TGTGCCAGCAGTTACAGGCCAGGGGGAGGAAGTGGCTACACCTTC.

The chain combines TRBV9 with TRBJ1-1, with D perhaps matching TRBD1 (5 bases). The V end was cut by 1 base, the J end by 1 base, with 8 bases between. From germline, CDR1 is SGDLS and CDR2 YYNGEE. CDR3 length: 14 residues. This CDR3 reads CASSVNQGNTEAFF. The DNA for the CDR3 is TGTGCCAGCAGCGTAAATCAGGGGAACACTGAAGCTTTCTTT.

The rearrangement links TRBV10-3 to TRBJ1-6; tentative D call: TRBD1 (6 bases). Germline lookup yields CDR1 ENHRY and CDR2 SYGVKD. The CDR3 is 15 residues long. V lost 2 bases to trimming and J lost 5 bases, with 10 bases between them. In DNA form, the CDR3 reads TGTGCCATCAGTGAGGCGGACAGAGATAATTCACCCCTCCACTTT. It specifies CAISEADRDNSPLHF.

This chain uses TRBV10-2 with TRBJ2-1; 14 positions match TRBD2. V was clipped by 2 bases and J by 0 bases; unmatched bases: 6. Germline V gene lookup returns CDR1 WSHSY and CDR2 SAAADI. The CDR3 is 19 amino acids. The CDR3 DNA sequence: TGCGCCAGCAGTGAGGGACTAGCGGGGGGATGGAGCTCCTACAATGAGCAGTTCTTC. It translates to CASSEGLAGGWSSYNEQFF.

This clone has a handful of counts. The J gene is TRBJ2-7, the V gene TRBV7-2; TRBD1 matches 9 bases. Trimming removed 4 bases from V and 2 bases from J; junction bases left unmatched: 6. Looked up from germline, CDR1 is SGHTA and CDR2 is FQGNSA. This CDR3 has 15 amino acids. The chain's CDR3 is CASSYRTGATYEQYF. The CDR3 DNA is TGTGCCAGCAGCTATAGGACAGGGGCCACCTACGAGCAGTACTTC.

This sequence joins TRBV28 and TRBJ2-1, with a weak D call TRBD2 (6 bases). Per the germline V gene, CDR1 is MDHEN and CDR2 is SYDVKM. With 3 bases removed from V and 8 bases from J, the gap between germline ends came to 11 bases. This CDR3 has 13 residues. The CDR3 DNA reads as TGTGCCAGCAGTTTCGTCTGGGGGGATGAGCAGTTCTTC. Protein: CASSFVWGDEQFF. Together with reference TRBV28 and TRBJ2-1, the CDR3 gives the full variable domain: DVKVTQSSRYLVKRTGEKVFLECVQDMDHENMFWYRQDPGLGLRLIYFSYDVKMKEKGDIPEGYSVSREKKERFSLILESASTNQTSMYLCASSFVWGDEQFFGPGTRLTVL.

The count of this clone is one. CDR3 sequence: CSFVGLEGVGTDTQYF. The CDR3 DNA sequence: TGCAGCTTCGTTGGGCTAGAGGGGGTAGGCACAGATACGCAGTATTTT. V usage is TRBV29-1 and J usage is TRBJ2-3, with D possibly matching TRBD1 (6 bases). The length of the CDR3 is 16 residues. Trimming shortened V by 8 bases and J by 1 base, and 22 bases separated the two germline ends. Germline values: CDR1 SQVTM, CDR2 ANQGSEA.

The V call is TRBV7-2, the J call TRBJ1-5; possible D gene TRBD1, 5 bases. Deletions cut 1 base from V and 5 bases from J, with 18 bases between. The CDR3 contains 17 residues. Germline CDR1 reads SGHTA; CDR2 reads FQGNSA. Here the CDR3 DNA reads TGTGCCAGCAGCTTAGACACAGGTCCAGGTCGGGATCAGCCCCAGCATTTT. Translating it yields CASSLDTGPGRDQPQHF.

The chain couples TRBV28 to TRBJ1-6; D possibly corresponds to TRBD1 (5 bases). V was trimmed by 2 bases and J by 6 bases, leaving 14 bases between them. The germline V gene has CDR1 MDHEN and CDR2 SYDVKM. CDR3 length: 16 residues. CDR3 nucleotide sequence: TGTGCCAGCAGTTTAGCGGGGGATATCGGTAATTCACCCCTCCACTTT. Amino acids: CASSLAGDIGNSPLHF.

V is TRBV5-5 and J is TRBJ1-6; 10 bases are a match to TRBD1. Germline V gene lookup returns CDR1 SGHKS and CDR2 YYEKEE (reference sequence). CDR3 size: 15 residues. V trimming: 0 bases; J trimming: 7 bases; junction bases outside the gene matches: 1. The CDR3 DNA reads TGTGCCAGCAGCTTGGGGGGACAGGGGAATTCACCCCTCCACTTT. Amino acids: CASSLGGQGNSPLHF.

The CDR3 nucleotides read TGTGCCACAGCGGGGGGGCCTGTCAATGAGCAGTTCTTC. Translated, it gives CATAGGPVNEQFF. The V call is TRBV24-1, the J call TRBJ2-1; 10 nucleotides line up with TRBD2. Germline CDR1 KGHDR, CDR2 SFDVKD. J was trimmed by 6 bases and V by 10 bases; bases with no gene match: 5. CDR3 length equals 13 residues.

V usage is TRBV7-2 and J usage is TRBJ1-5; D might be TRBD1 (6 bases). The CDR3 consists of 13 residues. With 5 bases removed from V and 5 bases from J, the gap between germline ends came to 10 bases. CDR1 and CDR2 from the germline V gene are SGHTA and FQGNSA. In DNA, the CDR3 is TGTGCCAGCAGCCTAGGGGGGGATCAGCCCCAGCATTTT. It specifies CASSLGGDQPQHF.

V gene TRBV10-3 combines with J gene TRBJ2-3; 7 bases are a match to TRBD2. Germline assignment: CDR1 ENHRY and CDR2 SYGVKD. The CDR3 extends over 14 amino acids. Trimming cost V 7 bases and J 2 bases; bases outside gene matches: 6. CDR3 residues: CAIKAGLDTDTQYF. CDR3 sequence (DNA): TGTGCCATCAAGGCAGGACTAGACACAGATACGCAGTATTTT.

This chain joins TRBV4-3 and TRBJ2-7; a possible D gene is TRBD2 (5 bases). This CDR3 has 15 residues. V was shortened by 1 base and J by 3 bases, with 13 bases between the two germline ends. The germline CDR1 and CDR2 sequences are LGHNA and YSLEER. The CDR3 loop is CASSQASGIIYEQYF. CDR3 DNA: TGCGCCAGCAGCCAAGCGTCGGGGATAATCTACGAGCAGTACTTC.

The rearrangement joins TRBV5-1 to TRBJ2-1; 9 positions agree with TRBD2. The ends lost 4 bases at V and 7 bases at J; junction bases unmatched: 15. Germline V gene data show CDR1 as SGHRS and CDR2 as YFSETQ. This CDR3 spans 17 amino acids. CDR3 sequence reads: CASSPSGSRGGRNEQFF. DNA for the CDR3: TGCGCCAGCAGCCCCTCGGGGTCGCGGGGGGGCCGAAATGAGCAGTTCTTC.